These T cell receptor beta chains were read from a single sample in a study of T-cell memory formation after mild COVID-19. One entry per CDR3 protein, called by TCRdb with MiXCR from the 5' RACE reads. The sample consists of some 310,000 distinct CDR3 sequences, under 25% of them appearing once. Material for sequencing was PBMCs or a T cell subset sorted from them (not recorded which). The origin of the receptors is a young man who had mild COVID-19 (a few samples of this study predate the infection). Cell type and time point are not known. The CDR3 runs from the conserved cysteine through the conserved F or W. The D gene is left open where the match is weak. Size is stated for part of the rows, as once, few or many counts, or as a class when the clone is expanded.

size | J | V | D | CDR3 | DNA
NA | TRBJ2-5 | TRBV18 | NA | CASSPGPQAIQETQYF | TGTGCCAGCTCACCAGGACCACAGGCGATCCAAGAGACCCAGTACTTC
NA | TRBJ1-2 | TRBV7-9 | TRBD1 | CASSSRRDSGYGYTF | TGTGCCAGCAGCTCGAGGCGGGACAGTGGGTATGGCTACACCTTC
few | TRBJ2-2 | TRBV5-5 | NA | CASSPLVAHTGELFF | TGTGCCAGCAGCCCACTGGTAGCTCACACCGGGGAGCTGTTTTTT
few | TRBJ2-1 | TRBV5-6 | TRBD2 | CASSLRRSGGASYNEQFF | TGTGCCAGCAGCTTGCGCCGTAGCGGGGGGGCCTCCTACAATGAGCAGTTCTTC
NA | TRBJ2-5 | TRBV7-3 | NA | CASSYEPRGPLQETQYF | TGTGCCAGCAGCTACGAACCAAGAGGACCGCTCCAAGAGACCCAGTACTTC
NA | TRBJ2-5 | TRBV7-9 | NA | CASSQGGGGPETQYF | TGTGCCAGCAGCCAGGGGGGAGGCGGTCCAGAGACCCAGTACTTC
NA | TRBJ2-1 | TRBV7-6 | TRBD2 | CASSAQGSGGRLGQFF | TGTGCCAGCAGCGCACAGGGCAGCGGGGGCCGCCTCGGGCAGTTCTTC
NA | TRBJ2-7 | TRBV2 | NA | CASSEQPRTLHF | TGTGCCAGCAGTGAACAGCCACGAACCCTCCATTTC
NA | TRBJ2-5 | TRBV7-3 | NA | CASSLRAGFQETQYF | TGTGCCAGCAGCTTAAGGGCGGGTTTTCAAGAGACCCAGTACTTC
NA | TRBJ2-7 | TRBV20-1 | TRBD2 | CSAIGGLAKFYEQYF | TGCAGTGCTATTGGGGGACTAGCGAAGTTCTACGAGCAGTACTTC
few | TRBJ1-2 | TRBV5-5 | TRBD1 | CASSLGQLYGYTF | TGTGCCAGCAGCCTGGGACAGCTCTATGGCTACACCTTC